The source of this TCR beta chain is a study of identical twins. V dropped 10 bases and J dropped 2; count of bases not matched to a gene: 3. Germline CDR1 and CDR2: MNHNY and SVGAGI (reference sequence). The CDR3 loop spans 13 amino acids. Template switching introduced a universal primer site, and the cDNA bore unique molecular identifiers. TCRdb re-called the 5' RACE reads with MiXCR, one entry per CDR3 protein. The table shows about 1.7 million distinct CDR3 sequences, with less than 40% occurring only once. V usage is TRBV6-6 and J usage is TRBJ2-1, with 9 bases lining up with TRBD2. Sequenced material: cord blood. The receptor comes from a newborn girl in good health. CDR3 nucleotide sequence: TGTGCCAAGGTAGCGGGGGCCTACAATGAGCAGTTCTTC. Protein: CAKVAGAYNEQFF.